A single sample gave rise to the 26 T cell receptor beta chains below, sequenced in a study of cytomegalovirus exposure and HLA in healthy donors. The PCR used 60 Vbeta and 13 Jbeta primers. Generated by immunoSEQ multiplex PCR, the TCRdb table keeps only in-frame clones and is missing some. The sample includes 200,000 to 250,000 clones, approximately 84% seen only once; the top ten take 0.5% to 0.7%. The sequenced material came from PBMCs. These receptors all stem from a woman between 40 and 50 years old in good health and CMV-seronegative.

The table lists this clone with a few counts. This chain links TRBV6-1 with TRBJ2-1; TRBD1 aligns across 9 bases. J gave up 6 bases and V 2 bases, and 11 bases lay outside the gene matches. The CDR3 runs 17 residues. CDR1 MNHNS and CDR2 SASEGT come from the germline V gene. CDR3 in DNA: TGTGCCAGCAGTGAATTGGGGTTGGGACAGGGCGGCAATGAGCAGTTCTTC. Amino acids: CASSELGLGQGGNEQFF.

V is TRBV7-9 and J is TRBJ1-1, with TRBD1 matching over 9 bases. V was clipped by 1 base and J by 5 bases; unmatched bases: 8. CDR3 length: 16 amino acids. CDR1 and CDR2 (germline): SEHNR, FQNEAQ (reference sequence). CDR3 coding DNA: TGTGCCAGCAGCTTAGTAGTGGGGACAGGGAATACTGAAGCTTTCTTT. This gives the protein CASSLVVGTGNTEAFF.

The gene calls are TRBV18 and TRBJ1-2; D uncertain. V shed 3 bases and J shed 4 bases, with 12 bases lying between them. Germline CDR1 is KGHSH and CDR2 is LQKENI. CDR3 length: 14 amino acids. This CDR3 reads CASSPGTDFYGYTF. In DNA, the CDR3 is TGTGCCAGCTCACCGGGCACGGACTTCTATGGCTACACCTTC.

J is TRBJ1-1 and V is TRBV6-5; TRBD1 matches 8 bases. The ends lost 7 bases at V and 4 bases at J; junction bases unmatched: 8. The V gene's germline CDR1 is MNHEY and CDR2 SVGAGI. This CDR3 is built from 14 residues. For the CDR3, the DNA is TGTGCCAGCACCATAAAACAGGGGGGCACTGAAGCTTTCTTT. Amino acid sequence: CASTIKQGGTEAFF.

The V gene is TRBV10-3, the J gene TRBJ1-4; TRBD1 matches 10 bases. With 8 bases clipped from V and 8 bases from J, the junction kept 5 bases outside the gene matches. The CDR3 extends over 13 amino acids. Germline V CDR1 and CDR2: ENHRY, SYGVKD. DNA for the CDR3: TGTGCCATCGGCGGGACAGGGGACGAAAAACTGTTTTTT. Translating gives CAIGGTGDEKLFF.

The V call is TRBV6-6, the J call TRBJ1-1, with TRBD1 matching 9 bases. The CDR3 extends over 13 amino acids. The germline V gene encodes CDR1 MNHNY and CDR2 SVGAGI (reference sequence). V shed 6 bases, J shed 10 bases, and the junction held 9 bases outside the gene matches. CDR3 loop: CASSPTGGSRAFF. CDR3 nucleotides: TGTGCCAGCAGCCCGACAGGGGGTTCGAGAGCTTTCTTT.

The genes are TRBV18 and TRBJ2-5; 7 positions match TRBD2. Germline trimming cut 3 bases from V and 1 base from J; bases unmatched to any gene: 8. The CDR3 spans 16 residues. The germline gives CDR1 KGHSH, CDR2 LQKENI. Here the CDR3 reads CASSPSNLAAQETQYF. The CDR3 DNA follows: TGTGCCAGCTCACCTTCGAACCTAGCGGCCCAAGAGACCCAGTACTTC.

The count of this clone is one. The genes are TRBV5-1 and TRBJ2-7; D uncertain. Trimming stripped 6 bases from V and 1 base from J, with 11 bases between. There are 13 residues in the CDR3. Germline CDR1 and CDR2: SGHRS and YFSETQ. CDR3: CASNKQDSYEQYF. CDR3 nucleotides: TGCGCCAGCAACAAGCAGGATTCCTACGAGCAGTACTTC.

The J gene is TRBJ1-3, the V gene TRBV7-2, with D possibly being TRBD1 (5 bases). Trimming pared 5 bases from V and 0 bases from J, leaving 14 bases between. Germline V gene sequence: CDR1 SGHTA, CDR2 FQGNSA. The CDR3 is made up of 16 amino acids. This chain's CDR3 is CASSLYAGHSGNTIYF. Written as DNA, the CDR3 is TGTGCCAGCAGCCTATACGCGGGGCACTCTGGAAACACCATATATTTT.

The chain links TRBV27 to TRBJ2-3, with TRBD2 matching over 9 bases. V trimming: 0 bases; J trimming: 8 bases; junction bases outside the gene matches: 9. Germline CDR1 MNHEY, CDR2 SMNVEV (reference sequence). The CDR3 has 16 residues. Written as DNA, the CDR3 is TGTGCCAGCAGTTTATCCGGGCGGGGGGGCCATCGTACGCAGTATTTT. It yields the protein CASSLSGRGGHRTQYF.

The chain couples TRBV19 to TRBJ2-7, with a possible D match to TRBD1 (6 bases). CDR1 is LNHDA and CDR2 is SQIVND in the germline V gene (reference sequence). The CDR3 runs 11 residues. Trimming took 9 bases from V and 2 from J, leaving 8 bases between them. The CDR3 loop is CASGTPYEQYF. CDR3 nucleotides: TGTGCCAGCGGGACACCCTACGAGCAGTACTTC.

The chain joins TRBV9 to TRBJ2-1, with 16 bases that match TRBD2. This CDR3 spans 16 amino acids. The germline V gene has CDR1 SGDLS and CDR2 YYNGEE. With V trimmed by 4 bases and J by 9 bases, 7 bases remained unmatched. The CDR3 DNA follows: TGTGCCAGCAGCCAGGGACTAGCGGGGGGGCCTGGTGAGCAGTTCTTC. Translating it yields CASSQGLAGGPGEQFF.

The V gene is TRBV28, the J gene TRBJ1-2, with 9 bases aligning to TRBD1. The CDR3 loop spans 13 amino acids. The V segment lost 10 bases and the J segment 3 bases; nucleotides outside the gene matches: 6. Germline V gives CDR1 MDHEN, CDR2 SYDVKM. CDR3 in DNA: TGTGCCATTGCGACAGGGGGAGACTATGGCTACACCTTC. This sequence encodes CAIATGGDYGYTF.

V gene TRBV6-5 combines with J gene TRBJ1-2; D possibly corresponds to TRBD1 (5 bases). V dropped 1 base and J dropped 4 bases, with 16 bases sitting between them. The germline CDR1 and CDR2 sequences are MNHEY and SVGAGI. CDR3 length: 16 residues. CDR3 residues: CASSYWGANSLYGYTF. The CDR3 bases are TGTGCCAGCAGTTACTGGGGCGCGAACTCCCTCTATGGCTACACCTTC.

This clone was counted a few times. J is TRBJ1-1 and V is TRBV5-6; D gene ambiguous. The CDR3 loop spans 14 amino acids. Trimming cost V 0 bases and J 4 bases, with 10 bases left between them. Per the germline V gene, CDR1 is SGHDT and CDR2 is YYEEEE. CDR3 region: CASSLGRRGTEAFF. The CDR3 region has the DNA TGTGCCAGCAGCTTGGGCCGGCGAGGCACTGAAGCTTTCTTT.

The chain employs TRBV19 and TRBJ2-1, with D tentatively TRBD2 (5 bases). V lost 3 bases, J lost 7 bases, and 16 bases lay in between. Germline CDR1 reads LNHDA; CDR2 reads SQIVND (reference sequence). CDR3 length: 15 amino acids. The CDR3 DNA is TGTGCCAGTAGTATTGGTGGACTCTCGGGTAATGAGCAGTTCTTC. Protein product: CASSIGGLSGNEQFF.

This clone was seen only once. The V and J genes are TRBV6-5 and TRBJ2-5; D is perhaps TRBD1 (5 bases). Trimming left V 5 bases short and J 2 bases short, with 9 bases between. This CDR3 is 13 amino acids long. Germline values: CDR1 MNHEY, CDR2 SVGAGI. The CDR3 DNA is TGTGCCAGCAGTCGCCGACAGCAAGAGACCCAGTACTTC. Protein sequence: CASSRRQQETQYF.

This clone was picked up a small number of times. The gene calls are TRBV6-5 and TRBJ1-3; maybe TRBD1 (5 bases). With 10 bases removed from V and 2 bases from J, the gap between germline ends came to 12 bases. The CDR3 is 13 amino acids. Germline V gene data show CDR1 as MNHEY and CDR2 as SVGAGI. The CDR3 loop reads CATGNSAGNTIYF. The CDR3 DNA reads as TGTGCCACAGGGAACTCAGCTGGAAACACCATATATTTT.

This clone showed up just a few times. The chain recombines TRBV5-6 with TRBJ1-5; D is unresolved. The length of the CDR3 is 15 residues. Per germline, CDR1 SGHDT and CDR2 YYEEEE. V was trimmed by 0 bases and J by 0 bases, leaving 7 bases between them. CDR3 DNA: TGTGCCAGCAGCTTGGGGCAGTTTAGCAATCAGCCCCAGCATTTT. Protein product: CASSLGQFSNQPQHF.

DNA of the CDR3: TGCGCCAGCAGCTTGGGTAGCTTGGCTAGCGGGTTCCAAGAGACCCAGTACTTC. Its protein product is CASSLGSLASGFQETQYF. The chain has TRBV5-1 and TRBJ2-5; 8 bases fit TRBD2. The CDR3 has 18 residues. The junction had 11 bases not matched to a gene; V was cut back by 0 bases and J by 1 base. Germline-derived CDR1 and CDR2 are SGHRS and YFSETQ.

The count of this clone is one. The rearrangement joins TRBV14 to TRBJ1-3; D unresolved. Germline CDR1 and CDR2: SGHDN and FVKESK. Trimming shortened V by 1 base and J by 8 bases, and 12 bases separated the two germline ends. The CDR3 consists of 14 residues. The CDR3: CASSQVPNPDTIYF. The CDR3 coding sequence is TGTGCCAGCAGCCAAGTCCCCAACCCGGACACCATATATTTT.

The chain uses TRBV7-2 and TRBJ2-1, with 8 bases aligning to TRBD2. V trimming: 6 bases; J trimming: 4 bases; junction bases outside the gene matches: 8. Germline V gives CDR1 SGHTA, CDR2 FQGNSA. This CDR3 is 15 amino acids long. The CDR3 sequence is CASRRGGLDYNEQFF. The CDR3 nucleotides read TGTGCCAGCAGGCGCGGGGGGTTGGATTACAATGAGCAGTTCTTC.

The table lists this clone with a count of one. This sequence joins TRBV6-5 and TRBJ2-3, with 7 bases lining up with TRBD2. Germline loops: CDR1 MNHEY, CDR2 SVGAGI. V dropped 7 bases and J dropped 0; count of bases not matched to a gene: 7. The CDR3 runs to 15 residues. The CDR3 bases are TGTGCCAGCATGGTTCGGCGGGGGAGCACAGATACGCAGTATTTT. This encodes CASMVRRGSTDTQYF.

The chain employs TRBV11-3 and TRBJ2-1; 12 nucleotides match TRBD2. This CDR3 is 16 amino acids long. V shed 5 bases and J 4 bases; nucleotides not matched to a gene: 6. Per germline, CDR1 SGHNT and CDR2 YENEEA. The CDR3 coding sequence is TGTGCCAGCAGCCTTTGGACTAGCGGGAAATACAATGAGCAGTTCTTC. It yields the protein CASSLWTSGKYNEQFF.

CDR3 DNA: TGTGCCAGCGGTGGGGGGGTTGCGTTTGAGCAGTACTTC. It codes for CASGGGVAFEQYF. This chain links TRBV2 with TRBJ2-7; TRBD2 matches 7 bases. The CDR3 is 13 residues long. V gave up 8 bases and J gave up 7 bases; unmatched junction bases: 11. The germline V gene encodes CDR1 SNHLY and CDR2 FYNNEI.

This clone was detected once. This rearrangement joins TRBV11-2 to TRBJ2-1, with D hard to call. V was trimmed by 2 bases and J by 0 bases, leaving 8 bases between them. The length of the CDR3 is 15 residues. Germline assignment: CDR1 SGHAT and CDR2 FQNNGV. Here the CDR3 DNA reads TGTGCCAGCAGCTTATCCGTGAGCTCCTACAATGAGCAGTTCTTC. Amino acid sequence: CASSLSVSSYNEQFF.